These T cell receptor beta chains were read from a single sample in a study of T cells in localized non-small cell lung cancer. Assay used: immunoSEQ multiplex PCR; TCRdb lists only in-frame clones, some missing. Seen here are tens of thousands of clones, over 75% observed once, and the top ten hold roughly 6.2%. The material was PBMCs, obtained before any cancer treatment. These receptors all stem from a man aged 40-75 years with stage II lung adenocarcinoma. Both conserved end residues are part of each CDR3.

CDR3 protein: CAISEPGTGNTIYF
V gene: TRBV10-3
J gene: TRBJ1-3

CDR3 protein: CASSLRQGNEKLFF
V gene: TRBV28
J gene: TRBJ1-4

CDR3 protein: CASSVGSRGLGNTIYF
V gene: TRBV9
J gene: TRBJ1-3

CDR3 protein: CASSFLAGTDTQYF
V gene: TRBV6-6
J gene: TRBJ2-3

CDR3 protein: CASSSSGEPGELFF
V gene: TRBV10-1
J gene: TRBJ2-2

CDR3 protein: CASSTKGTGNTEAFF
V gene: TRBV2
J gene: TRBJ1-1

CDR3 protein: CASSPWTSRQETQYF
V gene: TRBV6-1
J gene: TRBJ2-5

CDR3 protein: CASSQGPDSNQPQHF
V gene: TRBV14
J gene: TRBJ1-5

CDR3 protein: CASSESQGSDYEQYF
V gene: TRBV10-1
J gene: TRBJ2-7

CDR3 protein: CASRQLSGTSLIEQYF
V gene: TRBV28
J gene: TRBJ2-7

CDR3 protein: CASSLDGLGGNTIYF
V gene: TRBV2
J gene: TRBJ1-3

CDR3 protein: CASSPSSGGVNQPQHF
V gene: TRBV27
J gene: TRBJ1-5

CDR3 protein: CASSLLTSGAGNEQFF
V gene: TRBV7-9
J gene: TRBJ2-1

CDR3 protein: CASSPPIRELGYTF
V gene: TRBV18
J gene: TRBJ1-2

CDR3 protein: CASSPDWNEQFF
V gene: TRBV11-3
J gene: TRBJ2-1

CDR3 protein: CASSLAITTNEKLFF
V gene: TRBV7-8
J gene: TRBJ1-4

CDR3 protein: CASSPVKSAGELFF
V gene: TRBV7-3
J gene: TRBJ2-2

CDR3 protein: CASTRGVTDTQYF
V gene: TRBV19
J gene: TRBJ2-3

CDR3 protein: CASSLLRDRGIMNTEAFF
V gene: TRBV7-8
J gene: TRBJ1-1

CDR3 protein: CASSLVSLTGEQYF
V gene: TRBV7-9
J gene: TRBJ2-7

CDR3 protein: CASSGTGAQGGAFF
V gene: TRBV2
J gene: TRBJ1-1

CDR3 protein: CASKGSYTEAFF
V gene: TRBV19
J gene: TRBJ1-1

CDR3 protein: CACNRRGLIRHGYTF
V gene: TRBV30
J gene: TRBJ1-2

CDR3 protein: CASSYRQGVNTGELFF
V gene: TRBV6-5
J gene: TRBJ2-2

CDR3 protein: CASGSNGGAGLYEQFF
V gene: TRBV6-6
J gene: TRBJ2-1

CDR3 protein: CASSPPGAREQYF
V gene: TRBV5-6
J gene: TRBJ2-7

CDR3 protein: CASSLLGQGARNTIYF
V gene: TRBV5-1
J gene: TRBJ1-3

CDR3 protein: CASSQTFSGRQGGGEQFF
V gene: TRBV4-3
J gene: TRBJ2-1

CDR3 protein: CASSTENYEQYF
V gene: TRBV6-5
J gene: TRBJ2-7

CDR3 protein: CASSLGLAVDEQFF
V gene: TRBV7-2
J gene: TRBJ2-1

CDR3 protein: CASSLASGNTQYF
V gene: TRBV11-3
J gene: TRBJ2-3

CDR3 protein: CASSLAASTTEAFF
V gene: TRBV5-4
J gene: TRBJ1-1

CDR3 protein: CASSLDIAGGPGEQFF
V gene: TRBV5-5
J gene: TRBJ2-1

CDR3 protein: CSVVLPRSGNTIYF
V gene: TRBV29-1
J gene: TRBJ1-3

CDR3 protein: CASSLQGAADNEQFF
V gene: TRBV18
J gene: TRBJ2-1

CDR3 protein: CASNRANNSPLHF
V gene: TRBV2
J gene: TRBJ1-6

CDR3 protein: CASSPNPGLVEKLFF
V gene: TRBV18
J gene: TRBJ1-4

CDR3 protein: CASSRQYTEAFF
V gene: TRBV10-2
J gene: TRBJ1-1

CDR3 protein: CATTWPGGLDTQYF
V gene: TRBV19
J gene: TRBJ2-3

CDR3 protein: CATRQGEETQYF
V gene: TRBV10-3
J gene: TRBJ2-5

CDR3 protein: CARRDRGRNQPQHF
V gene: TRBV19
J gene: TRBJ1-5

CDR3 protein: CASNQGGHYEQYF
V gene: TRBV19
J gene: TRBJ2-7

CDR3 protein: CASSFRDRGRPGNTIYF
V gene: TRBV5-4
J gene: TRBJ1-3

CDR3 protein: CASTWTNYEQYF
V gene: TRBV2
J gene: TRBJ2-7

CDR3 protein: CASSSGQDNYGYTF
V gene: TRBV4-1
J gene: TRBJ1-2

CDR3 protein: CASSPTGQGSTETQYF
V gene: TRBV18
J gene: TRBJ2-5

CDR3 protein: CASSFWRLAGGPGEQYF
V gene: TRBV28
J gene: NA

CDR3 protein: CASSLGGLSTQYF
V gene: TRBV27
J gene: TRBJ2-3

CDR3 protein: CASSLMGQGQIEQYF
V gene: TRBV11-3
J gene: TRBJ2-7

CDR3 protein: CASRDKDRAHGYTF
V gene: TRBV19
J gene: TRBJ1-2

CDR3 protein: CASSEDGPGELFF
V gene: TRBV2
J gene: TRBJ2-2

CDR3 protein: CSTGGPEQFF
V gene: TRBV20-1
J gene: TRBJ2-1